These T cell receptor beta chains were read from a single sample in a study of OX40 agonist ivuxolimab in advanced cancers. Profiling relied on immunoSEQ multiplex PCR, and the TCRdb table lists in-frame clones only, not all of them. This table holds about 60,000 clones, about 91% found once. Sequencing was performed on CD4+ or CD8+ T cells sorted from blood, taken in a trial of the OX40 agonist ivuxolimab. The source is an adult with an advanced solid tumor such as melanoma, head and neck, liver or kidney cancer. Both conserved end residues are part of each CDR3. The order of the fields is V gene, J gene, clone size, D gene, CDR3 protein, CDR3 DNA. D genes are given only for firm matches. The listing skips clone size in some rows; elsewhere it reads once, few, many or a size class.

TRBV18	TRBJ2-7	-	-	CASSPPESYEQYF	TGTGCCAGCTCTCCACCCGAGTCTTACGAGCAGTACTTC
TRBV2	TRBJ2-6	once	-	CASSEDGAGANVLTF	TGTGCCAGCAGTGAAGACGGAGCTGGGGCCAACGTCCTGACTTTC
TRBV15	TRBJ2-5	-	TRBD2	CATSRGPGLDSAETQYF	TGTGCCACCAGCAGAGGGCCGGGACTAGATTCTGCAGAGACCCAGTACTTC
TRBV7-2	TRBJ2-7	-	-	CASSLAPYEQYF	TGTGCCAGCAGCTTAGCCCCCTACGAGCAGTACTTC
TRBV2	TRBJ1-3	-	-	CASSRITVSGNTIYF	TGTGCCAGCAGCCGCATCACCGTCTCTGGAAACACCATATATTTT
TRBV19	TRBJ2-7	-	TRBD2	CASSISGKVPYEQYF	TGTGCCAGTAGTATTAGCGGGAAGGTGCCCTACGAGCAGTACTTC
TRBV4-1	TRBJ2-1	-	-	CASSQVSGLFGGEQFF	TGCGCCAGCAGCCAAGTTTCTGGTCTTTTTGGGGGTGAGCAGTTCTTC
TRBV4-2	TRBJ1-1	-	TRBD1	CASGWTGENTEAFF	TGTGCCAGTGGGTGGACAGGGGAGAACACTGAAGCTTTCTTT
TRBV29-1	TRBJ1-3	-	-	CSVDESGPGNTIYF	TGCAGCGTTGACGAGAGTGGCCCTGGAAACACCATATATTTT
TRBV19	TRBJ2-4	-	TRBD2	CASSKVGGGPKNIQYF	TGTGCCAGTAGTAAGGTTGGCGGGGGGCCCAAAAACATTCAGTACTTC
TRBV6-1	TRBJ1-5	few	-	CASSEVRSLSNQPQHF	TGTGCCAGCAGTGAAGTGCGAAGTCTGAGCAATCAGCCCCAGCATTTT
TRBV6-4	TRBJ2-7	-	TRBD1	CASLLQGKSYEQYF	TGTGCCAGCCTATTACAGGGGAAGAGCTACGAGCAGTACTTC
TRBV4-1	TRBJ2-7	few	TRBD2	CASSQRLAGGSSYEQYF	TGCGCCAGCAGCCAAAGACTAGCGGGAGGCAGTTCCTACGAGCAGTACTTC
TRBV27	TRBJ1-2	-	-	CASSLSGNYGYTF	TGTGCCAGCAGTTTATCAGGGAACTATGGCTACACCTTC
TRBV28	TRBJ2-7	-	TRBD2	CASSFPSGLTSGPKHSYEQYF	TGTGCCAGCAGTTTTCCCTCGGGACTGACTAGCGGCCCCAAACACTCCTACGAGCAGTACTTC
TRBV27	TRBJ2-7	-	TRBD1	CASSLQGAFEQYF	TGTGCCAGCAGTTTACAGGGGGCGTTCGAGCAGTACTTC
TRBV11-2	TRBJ1-2	-	TRBD1	CASSDYRDRDGYTF	TGTGCCAGCAGCGACTATCGGGACAGGGACGGCTACACCTTC
TRBV10-3	TRBJ2-1	-	TRBD1	CAITDPSGGPYNEQFF	TGTGCCATCACCGACCCTTCAGGGGGCCCCTACAATGAGCAGTTCTTC
TRBV11-3	TRBJ2-3	-	TRBD2	CASSLEGSGGFTDTQYF	TGTGCCAGCAGCTTAGAAGGGAGCGGGGGATTCACAGATACGCAGTATTTT
TRBV29-1	TRBJ2-1	once	-	CSVVPLMSSYNEQFF	TGCAGCGTCGTCCCTCTGATGAGCTCCTACAATGAGCAGTTCTTC
TRBV25-1	TRBJ2-5	-	-	CASSELVGRGRETQYF	TGTGCCAGCAGTGAATTGGTTGGAAGGGGACGGGAGACCCAGTACTTC
TRBV27	TRBJ2-7	-	-	CASSYRMTPFYEQYF	TGTGCCAGCAGTTACAGGATGACACCCTTCTACGAGCAGTACTTC
TRBV6-5	TRBJ1-1	-	-	CASSYRLSGTEAFF	TGTGCCAGCAGTTATCGGCTGTCGGGGACTGAAGCTTTCTTT
TRBV7-9	TRBJ1-5	few	TRBD1	CASSPGGSNQPQHF	TGTGCCAGCAGCCCAGGGGGTAGCAATCAGCCCCAGCATTTT
TRBV7-9	TRBJ1-1	-	-	CASSLLGVSGTEAFF	TGTGCCAGCAGCTTGCTGGGGGTTTCAGGAACTGAAGCTTTCTTT
TRBV14	TRBJ2-7	-	TRBD2	CASSQAWGASGRISYEQYF	TGTGCCAGCAGCCAAGCCTGGGGGGCTAGCGGGAGGATCTCCTACGAGCAGTACTTC
TRBV6-6	TRBJ2-3	-	TRBD2	CASSYSTSGSQDTQYF	TGTGCCAGCAGTTACTCGACTAGCGGGAGTCAAGATACGCAGTATTTT
TRBV4-1	TRBJ2-7	-	TRBD1	CASSQAPGTGGYEQYF	TGCGCCAGCAGCCAAGCCCCCGGGACAGGGGGGTACGAGCAGTACTTC
TRBV5-6	TRBJ2-5	-	-	CASSSPRRGETQYF	TGTGCCAGCAGCTCGCCCCGAAGGGGGGAGACCCAGTACTTC
TRBV28	TRBJ1-5	-	-	CASSFRVGHNQPQHF	TGTGCCAGCAGTTTTCGCGTGGGTCACAATCAGCCCCAGCATTTT
TRBV28	TRBJ1-2	-	TRBD1	CASSLRGGGLYYGYTF	TGTGCCAGCAGCCTCCGAGGAGGGGGCCTTTACTATGGCTACACCTTC
TRBV4-3	TRBJ2-7	-	-	CASSHSRVPVYEQYF	TGCGCCAGCAGCCATTCGAGGGTTCCGGTCTACGAGCAGTACTTC
TRBV4-2	TRBJ1-1	-	-	CASSQVFEQAKNTEAFF	TGTGCCAGCAGCCAGGTTTTTGAACAGGCCAAGAACACTGAAGCTTTCTTT
TRBV11-2	TRBJ2-1	-	-	CASSFFDPNNEQFF	TGTGCCAGCAGCTTTTTCGACCCGAACAATGAGCAGTTCTTC
TRBV28	TRBJ2-1	-	-	CASRPMGSDEQFF	TGTGCCAGCAGGCCTATGGGCTCCGATGAGCAGTTCTTC
TRBV27	TRBJ2-1	-	-	CASSLGTTYNEQFF	TGTGCCAGCAGTTTAGGGACAACCTACAATGAGCAGTTCTTC
TRBV4-3	TRBJ2-1	-	-	CASSQDSGLRYNEQFF	TGCGCCAGCAGCCAAGATTCCGGTCTTCGGTACAATGAGCAGTTCTTC
TRBV15	TRBJ2-2	medium-sized	-	CATSRGPTTGELFF	TGTGCCACCAGCAGAGGCCCGACTACCGGGGAGCTGTTTTTT
TRBV28	TRBJ2-1	-	TRBD1	CASSLEVDRGINEQFF	TGTGCCAGCAGTTTAGAGGTGGACAGGGGGATCAATGAGCAGTTCTTC
TRBV27	TRBJ2-5	-	-	CASSLSGQETQYF	TGTGCCAGCAGTTTATCAGGGCAAGAGACCCAGTACTTC